This TCR beta chain was profiled in a study of cytomegalovirus exposure and HLA in healthy donors. PCR involved 60 Vbeta and 13 Jbeta primers. This table comes from immunoSEQ multiplex PCR, and its TCRdb copy is limited to in-frame clones, with some not included. This table holds more than 90,000 clones, roughly 85% found once. Unmatched junction bases numbered 11, after V lost 6 bases and J lost 5 bases. Germline V gene sequence: CDR1 MDHEN, CDR2 SYDVKM. CDR3 length equals 15 residues. Findings and caveats of the study: The authors later found TCR association rates varying by HLA locus, with DRB1 most and HLA-C fewest.

Turning to this clone: Its specificity is not known.

What was sequenced was PBMCs. The chain links TRBV28 to TRBJ2-5, with TRBD1 matching over 8 bases. This TCR was sampled from a man aged 30 to 45 in good health and CMV-seronegative. This chain's CDR3 is CASSPWTGFRETQYF. In DNA form, the CDR3 reads TGTGCCAGCAGCCCTTGGACAGGGTTTAGGGAGACCCAGTACTTC. The complete variable domain, with remaining parts taken from reference TRBV28 and TRBJ2-5, reads DVKVTQSSRYLVKRTGEKVFLECVQDMDHENMFWYRQDPGLGLRLIYFSYDVKMKEKGDIPEGYSVSREKKERFSLILESASTNQTSMYLCASSPWTGFRETQYFGPGTRLLVL.